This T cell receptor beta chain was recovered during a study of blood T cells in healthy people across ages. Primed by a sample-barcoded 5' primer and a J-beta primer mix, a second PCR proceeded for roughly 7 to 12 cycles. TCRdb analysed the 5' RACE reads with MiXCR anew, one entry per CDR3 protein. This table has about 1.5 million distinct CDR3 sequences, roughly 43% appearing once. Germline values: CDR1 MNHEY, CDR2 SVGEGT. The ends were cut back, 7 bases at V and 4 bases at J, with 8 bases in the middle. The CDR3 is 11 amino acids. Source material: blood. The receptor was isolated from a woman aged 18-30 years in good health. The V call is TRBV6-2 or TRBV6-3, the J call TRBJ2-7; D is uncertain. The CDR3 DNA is TGTGCCAGCACCAATCGATACGAGCAGTACTTC. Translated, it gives CASTNRYEQYF.